Following are 21 T cell receptor beta chains from one sample sequenced in a study of blood T cell repertoires in COVID-19. Repertoires were generated with immunoSEQ multiplex PCR, while TCRdb's copy carries only in-frame clones and drops some. The sample records roughly 130,000 clones, less than 90% being singletons. The sample comprised PBMCs or T cells enriched from blood (not recorded which). These receptors originate from a woman aged 45-65 years who had recovered from COVID-19.

This clone was observed a few times. The chain employs TRBV6-1 and TRBJ2-7; 7 bases agree with TRBD1. V gave up 3 bases and J gave up 6 bases; unmatched junction bases: 5. The CDR3 runs to 13 residues. Germline CDR1 reads MNHNS; CDR2 reads SASEGT. The chain's CDR3 is CASSDGTVLEQYF. CDR3 DNA: TGTGCCAGCAGTGACGGGACAGTACTCGAGCAGTACTTC.

This rearrangement joins TRBV27 to TRBJ1-2; TRBD1 aligns across 7 bases. This CDR3 spans 13 amino acids. Germline loops: CDR1 MNHEY, CDR2 SMNVEV (reference sequence). The ends lost 5 bases at V and 2 bases at J; junction bases unmatched: 2. CDR3 loop: CASSQQGNYGYTF. The CDR3 bases are TGTGCCAGCAGTCAACAGGGGAACTATGGCTACACCTTC.

V is TRBV21-1 and J is TRBJ1-3; the tabulated D call, TRBD1, remains unverified against the DNA. TRBV21-1 is a pseudogene locus. The CDR3 spans 19 residues. The CDR3 bases are TGTGCCAGCAGCAAGGGACAGCCCACCTCCAACCTCTCTGGAAACACCATATATTTT. Its protein product is CASSKGQPTSNLSGNTIYF.

The gene calls are TRBV3-1 (or the pseudogene TRBV3-2) and TRBJ1-2, with a weak D call TRBD1 (6 bases). CDR1 is LGHDT, CDR2 YNNKEL, per germline (reference sequence). This CDR3 has 15 amino acids. V was cut by 4 bases and J by 0 bases, with 12 bases left in between. CDR3 nucleotides: TGTGCCAGCAGCCTGGGGGACATTACTAACTATGGCTACACCTTC. Protein: CASSLGDITNYGYTF.

This clone was detected only a few times. This rearrangement joins TRBV2 to TRBJ1-2; D gene unclear. This CDR3 region has 12 residues. Germline V CDR1 and CDR2: SNHLY, FYNNEI. Trimming pared 7 bases from V and 7 bases from J, leaving 13 bases between. The CDR3 DNA reads as TGTGCCAGCAACATCCCCCTCAGTGGCTACACCTTC. It is translated as CASNIPLSGYTF.

This clone was counted only a few times. The rearrangement uses TRBV27 and TRBJ1-1; the D gene is possibly TRBD1 (5 bases). The CDR3 length is 14 residues. The germline gives CDR1 MNHEY, CDR2 SMNVEV (reference sequence). Trimming stripped 2 bases from V and 3 bases from J, with 10 bases between. The CDR3, as DNA: TGTGCCAGCAGTTTAGGACCGGGGGACACTGAAGCTTTCTTT. As protein: CASSLGPGDTEAFF.

The chain links TRBV20-1 to TRBJ1-2, with TRBD1 identical over 7 bases. The germline gives CDR1 DFQATT, CDR2 SNEGSKA (reference sequence). J lost 7 bases, V lost 3 bases, and 5 bases had no gene match. The CDR3 extends over 12 amino acids. The CDR3 DNA reads as TGCAGTGCTAGTAGGACAGGCGGTGGCTACACCTTC. Protein sequence: CSASRTGGGYTF.

The CDR3 bases are TGTGCCAGCAGCCCAGCGACAGGGAGCAATCAGCCCCAGCATTTT. Its translation: CASSPATGSNQPQHF. The chain is built from TRBV3-1 (or the pseudogene TRBV3-2) and TRBJ1-5; 7 bases align to TRBD1. The CDR3 is 15 residues long. Germline V gives CDR1 LGHDT, CDR2 YNNKEL (reference sequence). After removal of 4 bases from V and 1 base from J, the junction contained 4 bases not matched to a gene.

The chain employs TRBV27 and TRBJ2-2, with D perhaps matching TRBD1 (5 bases). This CDR3 region has 13 residues. V lost 0 bases, J lost 6 bases, and 5 bases lay in between. Germline CDR1 MNHEY, CDR2 SMNVEV (reference sequence). CDR3 sequence reads: CASSLSTAGELFF. CDR3 in DNA: TGTGCCAGCAGTTTATCGACAGCCGGGGAGCTGTTTTTT.

The J gene is TRBJ2-1, the V gene TRBV18; maybe TRBD2 (7 bases). The CDR3 consists of 13 residues. The V end was cut by 3 bases, the J end by 5 bases, with 8 bases between. The germline gives CDR1 KGHSH, CDR2 LQKENI. This CDR3 is CASSPGGHNEQFF. The CDR3 coding sequence is TGTGCCAGCTCACCGGGGGGGCACAATGAGCAGTTCTTC.

The gene calls are TRBV6-5 and TRBJ1-4; 7 bases are a match to TRBD1. Germline loops: CDR1 MNHEY, CDR2 SVGAGI. The ends lost 6 bases at V and 10 bases at J; junction bases unmatched: 14. The CDR3 is 15 residues long. The CDR3 protein is CASSSGTPQGRKLFF. The CDR3 DNA sequence: TGTGCCAGCAGCTCGGGGACGCCACAGGGGCGAAAACTGTTTTTT.

J is TRBJ2-5 and V is TRBV3-1 (or the pseudogene TRBV3-2); 7 nucleotides align to TRBD2. V trimming: 3 bases; J trimming: 4 bases; junction bases outside the gene matches: 8. CDR3 length: 15 amino acids. Germline loops: CDR1 LGHDT, CDR2 YNNKEL (reference sequence). The CDR3 loop is CASSHRAPSGETQYF. The CDR3 DNA reads as TGTGCCAGCAGCCACCGCGCGCCTAGCGGAGAGACCCAGTACTTC.

The rearrangement links TRBV2 to TRBJ1-1, with 8 bases lining up with TRBD1. The CDR3 runs to 14 residues. Trimming cost V 4 bases and J 1 base; bases outside gene matches: 2. Germline CDR1 is SNHLY and CDR2 is FYNNEI. The CDR3 loop is CASSVDRGNTEAFF. The CDR3 nucleotides are TGTGCCAGCAGTGTAGACAGGGGGAACACTGAAGCTTTCTTT.

This clone was seen a single time. This chain links TRBV3-1 (or the pseudogene TRBV3-2) with TRBJ2-4; 7 nucleotides align to TRBD1. The V segment lost 1 base and the J segment 0 bases; nucleotides outside the gene matches: 3. The CDR3 has 16 amino acids. Germline loops: CDR1 LGHDT, CDR2 YNNKEL (reference sequence). The CDR3 DNA sequence: TGTGCCAGCAGCCAAGCCCAGGGGGTAGCCAAAAACATTCAGTACTTC. Translating it yields CASSQAQGVAKNIQYF.

This rearrangement joins TRBV4-3 to TRBJ2-7, with 8 bases identical to TRBD2. This CDR3 has 15 residues. Germline V CDR1 and CDR2: LGHNA, YSLEER. J lost 2 bases, V lost 4 bases, and 7 bases had no gene match. The CDR3, as DNA: TGCGCCAGCAGCCCTTCGCCGGGGGGGGCCTACGAGCAGTACTTC. This gives the protein CASSPSPGGAYEQYF.

V usage is TRBV5-1 and J usage is TRBJ2-5; 9 bases match TRBD2. Germline CDR1 reads SGHRS; CDR2 reads YFSETQ. V trimming: 0 bases; J trimming: 2 bases; junction bases outside the gene matches: 5. This CDR3 comprises 16 residues. Here the CDR3 reads CASSLASGGPQETQYF. The CDR3 DNA sequence: TGCGCCAGCAGCTTGGCGAGCGGGGGGCCACAAGAGACCCAGTACTTC.

This sequence joins TRBV25-1 and TRBJ1-1; D remains ambiguous. V lost 2 bases, J lost 1 base, and 11 bases lay in between. There are 15 residues in the CDR3. Germline V CDR1 and CDR2: MGHDK, SYGVNS. This chain's CDR3 is CASSEGGGENTEAFF. CDR3 sequence (DNA): TGTGCCAGCAGTGAAGGAGGCGGAGAGAACACTGAAGCTTTCTTT.

This clone was observed a handful of times. The V and J genes are TRBV5-4 and TRBJ1-2; D not certain. V was cut by 0 bases and J by 4 bases, with 10 bases left in between. In germline, CDR1 is SGHNT, CDR2 YYREEE (reference sequence). The CDR3 is made up of 14 amino acids. The CDR3 protein is CASSLVERSYGYTF. CDR3 in DNA: TGTGCCAGCAGCTTGGTGGAGCGGAGCTATGGCTACACCTTC.

The CDR3 is CASSRGWVKAFF. CDR3 sequence (DNA): TGTGCCAGCAGCCGGGGGTGGGTTAAAGCTTTCTTT. The chain couples TRBV12-3 or TRBV12-4 to TRBJ1-1; a weak D match, TRBD1 (5 bases). The V and J ends lost 6 bases and 9 bases respectively, with 14 bases between them. The CDR3 is 12 amino acids.

The chain links TRBV27 to TRBJ2-1; 8 positions agree with TRBD1. Germline lookup yields CDR1 MNHEY and CDR2 SMNVEV (reference sequence). The CDR3 runs to 16 residues. The V segment lost 0 bases and the J segment 9 bases; nucleotides outside the gene matches: 10. CDR3 sequence: CASSLSSGQGLIEQFF. The CDR3 bases are TGTGCCAGCAGTTTATCGAGCGGACAGGGACTCATTGAGCAGTTCTTC.

The V call is TRBV2, the J call TRBJ2-7, with 10 positions matching TRBD1. Germline V gene data show CDR1 as SNHLY and CDR2 as FYNNEI. The CDR3 is made up of 13 amino acids. V shed 8 bases, J shed 4 bases, and the junction held 5 bases outside the gene matches. The chain's CDR3 is CASVDRGPYEQYF. CDR3 DNA: TGTGCCAGCGTTGACAGGGGGCCGTACGAGCAGTACTTC.